This entry features one T cell receptor beta chain sequence. Its antigen is not known. Mixed lymphocyte reaction cells were cocultured at 37°C for roughly six days. Stimulator PBMCs carried Violet Dye, while responder PBMCs carried CFSE, combined at 1:1. These data come from a study of siplizumab effects on memory and regulatory T cells. Study-wide results and caveats: Unstimulated subsets accounted for the mapping of only a minor share of the clones that were alloreactive. In controls, 26.9% of mappable alloreactive CD4+ clones were Treg-derived on average, versus about 69% with siplizumab.

Method: immunoSEQ multiplex PCR; TCRdb's copy keeps in-frame clones and lacks some. This table holds nearly 4,500 clones, about 48% found once. CDR1 MNHNS and CDR2 SASEGT come from the germline V gene. The V end lost 6 bases, the J end lost 5 bases, and 8 bases lay between the germline ends. The CDR3 contains 11 residues. The chain couples TRBV6-1 to TRBJ2-7; D not resolved. Material for sequencing was CFSE-low (dividing) CD4+ T cells sorted from an allogeneic mixed lymphocyte reaction. This TCR was recovered from a human donor in good health; the cells came from an allogeneic mixed lymphocyte reaction. Some clones in this sample may be carry-over from other donors' samples. The CDR3 DNA reads as TGTGCCAGCAGCCCACTTCACGAGCAGTACTTC. It specifies CASSPLHEQYF.